This T cell receptor (beta chain) was documented in a study of PD-1 blockade in mismatch repair-deficient tumors. Germline V gene lookup returns CDR1 LGHNA and CDR2 YNFKEQ. Trimming took off 0 bases at V and 2 bases at J, with 8 bases between the two ends. The CDR3 totals 15 residues. Using immunoSEQ multiplex PCR, the repertoire was profiled, and TCRdb retains in-frame clones only, with some absent. The sample records some 120,000 clones, around 86% being singletons. This clone was counted between two and nine times. The sample in question was peripheral blood, obtained 44 weeks after starting pembrolizumab. The chain uses TRBV4-2 and TRBJ1-3; D gene unclear. The clonotype originates from an adult with mismatch repair-deficient cancer. Here the CDR3 reads CASSQEISTGNTIYF. In DNA, the CDR3 is TGTGCCAGCAGCCAAGAGATATCGACTGGAAACACCATATATTTT.